One and the same sample provided the 26 T cell receptor beta chains below, sequenced in a study of T cells after yellow fever vaccination. Each CDR3 protein gets one entry after TCRdb re-called the 5' RACE reads with MiXCR. Of 250,000 or so distinct CDR3 sequences listed, over 3% were seen once; the top ten hold 19%. This specimen consisted of PBMCs, obtained 15 days after the yellow fever booster vaccination. Receptors originate from a man younger than 30 who received the YFV17D yellow fever vaccine.

The table lists this clonotype with many counts. The CDR3 nucleotides read TGCAGCGTGGGGGCGGGCAATGAGCAGTTCTTC. Encoded protein: CSVGAGNEQFF. This chain links TRBV29-1 with TRBJ2-1, with TRBD1 as a possible D gene (6 bases). The CDR3 runs 11 residues. Germline CDR1 and CDR2: SQVTM and ANQGSEA. V was cut by 6 bases and J by 6 bases, with 9 bases left in between.

In this sample, this clonotype turned up many times. This sequence joins TRBV7-9 and TRBJ1-1; D is undetermined. Per the germline V gene, CDR1 is SEHNR and CDR2 is FQNEAQ (reference sequence). The CDR3 totals 16 residues. Trimming took 1 base from V and 0 from J, leaving 12 bases between them. CDR3 in amino acids: CASSLVGRGMNTEAFF. CDR3 coding DNA: TGTGCCAGCAGCTTAGTAGGGCGAGGAATGAACACTGAAGCTTTCTTT.

This clonotype was detected many times. CDR3 coding DNA: TGTGCCAGCAGTGACGCCGGGACCGCAGGGAACGAGCAGTACTTC. As protein: CASSDAGTAGNEQYF. This rearrangement joins TRBV25-1 to TRBJ2-7; perhaps D is TRBD1 or TRBD2 (5 bases each). Germline V CDR1 and CDR2: MGHDK, SYGVNS. CDR3 size: 15 residues. Trimming pared 3 bases from V and 5 bases from J, leaving 17 bases between.

This clonotype occurred many times. The chain recombines TRBV6-2 or TRBV6-3 with TRBJ1-1; a possible D gene is TRBD1 (5 bases). From germline, CDR1 is MNHEY and CDR2 SVGEGT. The CDR3 is 19 residues long. Trimming took off 6 bases at V and 7 bases at J, with 33 bases between the two ends. The CDR3 spells CASRRRPALRVGRDGEAFF. The DNA of the CDR3 is TGTGCCAGCAGACGGAGGCCAGCACTCAGGGTAGGACGGGACGGTGAAGCTTTCTTT.

This clonotype appeared many times. The gene calls are TRBV6-4 and TRBJ2-1; D possibly corresponds to TRBD2 (5 bases). This CDR3 contains 13 residues. V lost 6 bases and J lost 4, with 10 bases in between. Germline loops: CDR1 MRHNA, CDR2 SNTAGT. The CDR3 region has the DNA TGTGCCAGCAGCACGGACTCTTACAATGAGCAGTTCTTC. Amino acid sequence: CASSTDSYNEQFF.

This clonotype showed up many times. The V and J genes are TRBV12-3 or TRBV12-4 and TRBJ1-5; D is perhaps TRBD1 (5 bases). The CDR3 loop spans 16 amino acids. Trimming removed 4 bases from V and 0 bases from J, with 13 bases in between. The chain's CDR3 is CASSYAGTYSNQPQHF. CDR3 sequence (DNA): TGTGCCAGCAGTTACGCAGGGACTTATAGCAATCAGCCCCAGCATTTT.

This clonotype was detected many times. The chain has TRBV5-5 and TRBJ2-1; D is uncertain. This CDR3 contains 16 residues. Germline V gives CDR1 SGHKS, CDR2 YYEKEE (reference sequence). The V end lost 0 bases, the J end lost 0 bases, and 10 bases lay between the germline ends. CDR3 amino acids: CASSLAGESSYNEQFF. The CDR3 coding sequence is TGTGCCAGCAGCTTGGCCGGTGAGAGCTCCTACAATGAGCAGTTCTTC.

This clonotype was seen at least ten times. This sequence joins TRBV5-5 and TRBJ2-7; a weak D match, TRBD2 (7 bases). Trimming removed 4 bases from V and 7 bases from J, with 18 bases in between. Germline loops: CDR1 SGHKS, CDR2 YYEKEE (reference sequence). This CDR3 is 14 amino acids long. The chain's CDR3 is CASSPNAGAGEQYV. CDR3 DNA sequence: TGTGCCAGCAGCCCGAACGCGGGGGCTGGGGAGCAGTACGTC.

Many counts were recorded for this clonotype. This rearrangement joins TRBV20-1 to TRBJ1-5; weak D call: TRBD1 (5 bases). This CDR3 has 12 residues. Germline assignment: CDR1 DFQATT and CDR2 SNEGSKA (reference sequence). The V and J ends lost 2 bases and 7 bases respectively, with 9 bases between them. The CDR3 DNA reads TGCAGTGCTAGAAGGGGTGGGCAGCCCCAGCATTTT. This translates into CSARRGGQPQHF.

The sample holds many counts of this clonotype. V usage is TRBV5-1 and J usage is TRBJ2-1; 10 nucleotides align to TRBD1. Trimming cost V 0 bases and J 9 bases; bases outside gene matches: 3. Germline V gene data show CDR1 as SGHRS and CDR2 as YFSETQ. CDR3 length: 14 residues. The CDR3 nucleotides read TGCGCCAGCAGCTTGGCCGGGACAGGGGTTGAGCAGTTCTTC. It is translated as CASSLAGTGVEQFF. Supplemented by reference TRBV5-1 and TRBJ2-1, the full variable domain reads KAGVTQTPRYLIKTRGQQVTLSCSPISGHRSVSWYQQTPGQGLQFLFEYFSETQRNKGNFPGRFSGRQFSNSRSEMNVSTLELGDSALYLCASSLAGTGVEQFFGPGTRLTVL.

V is TRBV27 and J is TRBJ1-1; D remains unclear. Germline V gene data show CDR1 as MNHEY and CDR2 as SMNVEV (reference sequence). The CDR3 is made up of 14 amino acids. Deletions cut 0 bases from V and 1 base from J, with 6 bases between. CDR3 in DNA: TGTGCCAGCAGTTTATCGATTAAGAACACTGAAGCTTTCTTT. Amino acids: CASSLSIKNTEAFF.

This clonotype was counted ten times or more. The J gene is TRBJ2-5, the V gene TRBV7-9, with D perhaps matching TRBD2 (6 bases). Trimming removed 5 bases from V and 2 bases from J, with 15 bases in between. CDR1 is SEHNR, CDR2 FQNEAQ, per germline (reference sequence). This CDR3 comprises 15 residues. The CDR3 is CASSPRLASQETQYF. The CDR3 nucleotides are TGTGCCAGCAGCCCTCGTCTAGCGAGTCAAGAGACCCAGTACTTC.

This clonotype has a count of ten or more. The chain is built from TRBV15 and TRBJ1-3; unclear D gene. CDR1 is LNHNV, CDR2 YYDKDF, per germline (reference sequence). Trimming removed 0 bases at V and 0 bases at J, with 9 bases between. The length of the CDR3 is 16 residues. The CDR3, as DNA: TGTGCCACCAGCAGAGATTCCCGGTCCTCTGGAAACACCATATATTTT. This sequence encodes CATSRDSRSSGNTIYF.

This clonotype was counted many times. V gene TRBV7-2 combines with J gene TRBJ1-4; D uncertain. The CDR3 has 13 residues. With 6 bases removed from V and 8 bases from J, the gap between germline ends came to 13 bases. Germline lookup yields CDR1 SGHTA and CDR2 FQGNSA. The CDR3 sequence: CASRLTPGEKLFF. CDR3 sequence (DNA): TGTGCCAGCAGACTGACCCCAGGCGAAAAACTGTTTTTT. Together with reference TRBV7-2 and TRBJ1-4, the CDR3 gives the full variable domain: GAGVSQSPSNKVTEKGKDVELRCDPISGHTALYWYRQSLGQGLEFLIYFQGNSAPDKSGLPSDRFSAERTGGSVSTLTIQRTQQEDSAVYLCASRLTPGEKLFFGSGTQLSVL.

This clonotype occurred many times. This chain connects TRBV18 to TRBJ2-5, with D tentatively TRBD1 (5 bases). CDR1 is KGHSH, CDR2 LQKENI, per germline. V was cut by 0 bases and J by 5 bases, with 10 bases left in between. CDR3 length: 14 residues. The CDR3 reads CASSPPPRAETQYF. The CDR3 DNA reads as TGTGCCAGCTCACCACCGCCCAGGGCTGAGACCCAGTACTTC.

Many counts were recorded for this clonotype. V usage is TRBV7-2 and J usage is TRBJ2-7; D is possibly TRBD1 or TRBD2 (5 bases each). Germline V CDR1 and CDR2: SGHTA, FQGNSA. The V and J ends lost 2 bases and 0 bases respectively, with 11 bases between them. The CDR3 is 15 residues long. CDR3: CASSLNPGSSYEQYV. The CDR3 DNA reads TGTGCCAGCAGCTTAAACCCAGGGAGCTCCTACGAGCAGTACGTC.

This clonotype appeared many times. The V call is TRBV5-4, the J call TRBJ1-1; TRBD1 aligns across 10 bases. Per the germline V gene, CDR1 is SGHNT and CDR2 is YYREEE (reference sequence). The V and J ends lost 0 bases and 4 bases, in that order; junction bases with no gene match: 3. CDR3 size: 15 residues. CDR3 coding DNA: TGTGCCAGCAGCTTGGCCGACAGGGGGCTCACTGAAGCTTTCTTT. This gives the protein CASSLADRGLTEAFF.

This clonotype showed up many times. This chain links TRBV20-1 with TRBJ1-2; 7 bases fit TRBD1. CDR3 length: 13 residues. The trim removed 5 bases at V and 8 bases at J, leaving 11 bases unmatched. Germline V gene lookup returns CDR1 DFQATT and CDR2 SNEGSKA (reference sequence). The DNA of the CDR3 is TGCAGTGCTCGCGACAGGGAACGGCGGGGCTACACCTTC. Translation: CSARDRERRGYTF.

The sample holds many counts of this clonotype. V usage is TRBV6-1 and J usage is TRBJ2-1, with D maybe TRBD1 (5 bases). The CDR3 sequence is 12 residues long. The V end lost 11 bases, the J end lost 3 bases, and 11 bases lay between the germline ends. Germline-derived CDR1 and CDR2 are MNHNS and SASEGT. The DNA for the CDR3 is TGTGCCGCAACGACAGTCTACAATGAGCAGTTCTTC. Its translation: CAATTVYNEQFF.

The sample holds many counts of this clonotype. V usage is TRBV6-5 and J usage is TRBJ2-7; the D call may be TRBD1 or TRBD2 (5 bases each). Germline CDR1 and CDR2: MNHEY and SVGAGI. This CDR3 is built from 13 residues. Trimming removed 2 bases from V and 7 bases from J, with 12 bases in between. As DNA, the CDR3 is TGTGCCAGCAGTTACCCGGGGCAAGGGGAGCAGTACTTC. It specifies CASSYPGQGEQYF.

This clonotype showed up many times. The gene calls are TRBV18 and TRBJ2-1, with 9 nucleotides matching TRBD2. In germline, CDR1 is KGHSH, CDR2 LQKENI. Trimming removed 3 bases from V and 6 bases from J; junction bases left unmatched: 0. The CDR3 sequence is 13 residues long. Here the CDR3 reads CASSPGLANEQFF. DNA of the CDR3: TGTGCCAGCTCACCGGGACTAGCCAATGAGCAGTTCTTC. The whole variable domain, remainder taken from reference TRBV18 and TRBJ2-1, is NAGVMQNPRHLVRRRGQEARLRCSPMKGHSHVYWYRQLPEEGLKFMVYLQKENIIDESGMPKERFSAEFPKEGPSILRIQQVVRGDSAAYFCASSPGLANEQFFGPGTRLTVL.

In its sample, this clonotype was seen many times. The V and J genes are TRBV18 and TRBJ2-5; TRBD1 aligns across 7 bases. Unmatched junction bases numbered 2, after V lost 3 bases and J lost 1 base. This CDR3 is built from 14 residues. Germline-derived CDR1 and CDR2 are KGHSH and LQKENI. CDR3 nucleotides: TGTGCCAGCTCACCCCGGGACAGCCAAGAGACCCAGTACTTC. Protein: CASSPRDSQETQYF.

This clonotype was picked up a small number of times. The chain is built from TRBV18 and TRBJ1-3; D gene ambiguous. Trimming removed 3 bases at V and 4 bases at J, with 10 bases between. From germline, CDR1 is KGHSH and CDR2 LQKENI. CDR3 length equals 14 residues. The CDR3 nucleotides are TGTGCCAGCTCACCCGAGGGCTCCGGAAACACCATATATTTT. Its translation: CASSPEGSGNTIYF. Looking up the rest from reference TRBV18 and TRBJ1-3 gives the full variable domain: NAGVMQNPRHLVRRRGQEARLRCSPMKGHSHVYWYRQLPEEGLKFMVYLQKENIIDESGMPKERFSAEFPKEGPSILRIQQVVRGDSAAYFCASSPEGSGNTIYFGEGSWLTVV.

This clonotype was picked up many times. V is TRBV7-3 and J is TRBJ2-2; the D gene is possibly TRBD1 (6 bases). This CDR3 spans 14 amino acids. V lost 3 bases, J lost 6 bases, and 11 bases lay in between. Germline V gives CDR1 SGHTA, CDR2 FQGTGA. CDR3 region: CASSLSGESGELFF. The DNA of the CDR3 is TGTGCCAGCAGCTTGTCAGGGGAATCCGGGGAGCTGTTTTTT.

This clonotype was seen ten or more times. This chain connects TRBV7-3 to TRBJ2-6; no reliable D call. Germline CDR1 SGHTA, CDR2 FQGTGA. V lost 3 bases, J lost 0 bases, and 9 bases lay in between. The CDR3 is 16 amino acids. The chain's CDR3 is CASSLSGLSGANVLTF. The CDR3 DNA reads as TGTGCCAGCAGCTTGAGTGGCCTCTCTGGGGCCAACGTCCTGACTTTC.

In this sample, this clonotype turned up many times. The chain uses TRBV6-1 and TRBJ1-5; 7 bases are shared with TRBD1. This CDR3 contains 15 residues. Per the germline V gene, CDR1 is MNHNS and CDR2 is SASEGT. The ends lost 4 bases at V and 3 bases at J; junction bases unmatched: 6. The CDR3 nucleotides read TGTGCCAGCAGTGGTTTGGGACAGTTCAATCAGCCCCAGCATTTT. Translation gives CASSGLGQFNQPQHF.